The 20 T cell receptor beta chains presented below share a single source sample, sequenced in a study of cytomegalovirus exposure and HLA in healthy donors. Amplification used 60 Vbeta primers and 13 Jbeta primers. Sequenced by immunoSEQ multiplex PCR; TCRdb stores in-frame clones only, minus some. The sample lists 96,000 or so clones, roughly 74% occurring once. The specimen was PBMCs. The origin of the receptors is a female donor in good health and CMV-seropositive.

CDR3 sequence reads: CASSYSTGPTF. The CDR3 DNA reads as TGTGCCAGCAGTTACTCCACAGGGCCAACCTTC. V and J are TRBV6-6 and TRBJ1-2; D might be TRBD1 (6 bases). Looked up from germline, CDR1 is MNHNY and CDR2 is SVGAGI (reference sequence). Trimming took off 0 bases at V and 14 bases at J, with 10 bases between the two ends. CDR3 length equals 11 residues.

The chain recombines TRBV5-1 with TRBJ1-4; 8 bases fit TRBD1. Trimming cost V 1 base and J 6 bases; bases outside gene matches: 5. Per the germline V gene, CDR1 is SGHRS and CDR2 is YFSETQ. This CDR3 contains 15 residues. The CDR3 coding sequence is TGCGCCAGCAGCTTGTTGACAGGGGTTTATGAAAAACTGTTTTTT. This encodes CASSLLTGVYEKLFF.

The chain uses TRBV30 and TRBJ2-7; 7 bases match TRBD2. The V gene's germline CDR1 is GTSNPN and CDR2 SVGIG (reference sequence). This CDR3 has 17 amino acids. J gave up 3 bases and V 0 bases, and 14 bases lay outside the gene matches. The CDR3: CAWSVLGGGSSSYEQYF. The CDR3 nucleotides are TGTGCCTGGAGTGTACTGGGGGGAGGGAGTTCGAGCTACGAGCAGTACTTC.

The chain uses TRBV4-3 and TRBJ2-7, with TRBD1 identical over 9 bases. The CDR3 totals 16 residues. Germline V lookup: CDR1 LGHNA, CDR2 YSLEER. Germline trimming cut 0 bases from V and 7 bases from J; bases unmatched to any gene: 10. The CDR3, as DNA: TGCGCCAGCAGCCAAGATTGGACAGGGGACTTGGGGGAGCAGTACTTC. Translating it yields CASSQDWTGDLGEQYF.

CDR3 coding DNA: TGTGCCAGTAGTCTCCTCGACAGGGGCGCTAATGAAAAACTGTTTTTT. Translating it yields CASSLLDRGANEKLFF. This chain links TRBV19 with TRBJ1-4; 8 bases match TRBD1. CDR1 and CDR2 (germline): LNHDA, SQIVND (reference sequence). The CDR3 is made up of 16 amino acids. After removal of 5 bases from V and 3 bases from J, the junction contained 8 bases not matched to a gene.

V and J are TRBV5-6 and TRBJ1-6; D ambiguous. Per germline, CDR1 SGHDT and CDR2 YYEEEE. The CDR3 runs 14 residues. Trimming shortened V by 4 bases and J by 10 bases, and 15 bases separated the two germline ends. CDR3 DNA: TGTGCCAGCAGCCCCCGGCGGGCAGCCTCACCCCTCCACTTT. It translates to CASSPRRAASPLHF.

A word on this clone: Because it lacks the conserved phenylalanine or tryptophan at the end, this CDR3 is likely a read error. This sequence joins TRBV29-1 and TRBJ2-3; the D gene is possibly TRBD2 (6 bases). Germline V gene lookup returns CDR1 SQVTM and CDR2 ANQGSEA. Trimming took 5 bases from V and 2 from J, leaving 14 bases between them. The CDR3 covers 14 residues. The chain's CDR3 is CSVKPGLNTDTQYV. For the CDR3, the DNA is TGCAGCGTTAAACCGGGACTTAACACAGATACGCAGTATGTT.

The rearrangement links TRBV29-1 to TRBJ2-1; weak D call: TRBD2 (6 bases). The CDR3 sequence is 22 residues long. Per the germline V gene, CDR1 is SQVTM and CDR2 is ANQGSEA. The V end lost 5 bases, the J end lost 3 bases, and 38 bases lay between the germline ends. The CDR3 is CSVTTQPSVGSLPGWGYNEQFF. CDR3 DNA sequence: TGCAGCGTTACAACCCAGCCAAGCGTCGGGAGCCTCCCGGGTTGGGGCTACAATGAGCAGTTCTTC.

The gene calls are TRBV28 and TRBJ1-6, with a possible D match to TRBD1 (5 bases). Germline CDR1 MDHEN, CDR2 SYDVKM. Trimming pared 6 bases from V and 1 base from J, leaving 10 bases between. The CDR3 runs 15 residues. CDR3 coding DNA: TGTGCCAGCAGGGGGCAAGGGTCCTATAATTCACCCCTCCACTTT. Its translation is CASRGQGSYNSPLHF.

This chain connects TRBV25-1 to TRBJ2-1; 10 bases are a match to TRBD1. The germline V gene has CDR1 MGHDK and CDR2 SYGVNS. V lost 1 base to trimming and J lost 2 bases; unmatched junction nucleotides: 2. CDR3 length: 16 amino acids. The CDR3 sequence: CASSELGTGAYNEQFF. In DNA, the CDR3 is TGTGCCAGCAGTGAATTAGGGACAGGGGCCTACAATGAGCAGTTCTTC.

The V gene is TRBV10-3, the J gene TRBJ1-2, with TRBD1 as a possible D gene (6 bases). This CDR3 region has 14 residues. Trimming took off 6 bases at V and 5 bases at J, with 16 bases between the two ends. Per the germline V gene, CDR1 is ENHRY and CDR2 is SYGVKD. The CDR3 sequence: CAIRQGRESYGYTF. CDR3 sequence (DNA): TGTGCCATCAGACAGGGAAGGGAGTCGTATGGCTACACCTTC.

This clone has only a few counts. As DNA, the CDR3 is TGTGCCAGCTCACCATTGGCTAGCTTCACAGATACGCAGTATTTT. Encoded protein: CASSPLASFTDTQYF. The chain is built from TRBV18 and TRBJ2-3; a weak D match, TRBD2 (5 bases). This CDR3 is built from 15 residues. CDR1 is KGHSH, CDR2 LQKENI, per germline. V dropped 2 bases and J dropped 2 bases, with 11 bases sitting between them.

This chain connects TRBV6-6 to TRBJ2-7, with D perhaps TRBD2 (6 bases). The germline V gene encodes CDR1 MNHNY and CDR2 SVGAGI (reference sequence). The ends were cut back, 7 bases at V and 2 bases at J, with 15 bases in the middle. The CDR3 contains 14 residues. The CDR3 sequence is CASTERAFTYEQYF. CDR3 sequence (DNA): TGTGCCAGCACCGAGCGGGCCTTCACCTACGAGCAGTACTTC.

The rearrangement uses TRBV5-8 and TRBJ1-5; 9 bases align to TRBD1. After removal of 4 bases from V and 7 bases from J, the junction contained 6 bases not matched to a gene. The CDR3 has 14 amino acids. Germline V gives CDR1 SGHTS, CDR2 YDEGEE. This CDR3 reads CASSPDRGGQPQHF. Here the CDR3 DNA reads TGTGCCAGCAGCCCGGACAGGGGAGGCCAGCCCCAGCATTTT. The full variable domain, its missing parts supplied by reference TRBV5-8 and TRBJ1-5, is EAGVTQSPTHLIKTRGQQATLRCSPISGHTSVYWYQQALGLGLQFLLWYDEGEERNRGNFPPRFSGRQFPNYSSELNVNALELEDSALYLCASSPDRGGQPQHFGDGTRLSIL.

The rearrangement joins TRBV18 to TRBJ1-1, with 8 bases that match TRBD1. Germline assignment: CDR1 KGHSH and CDR2 LQKENI. Trimming removed 6 bases from V and 11 bases from J; junction bases left unmatched: 11. This CDR3 region has 13 residues. CDR3 protein: CASSPDRGGTAFF. In nucleotides, the CDR3 is TGTGCCAGCTCCCCCGACAGGGGAGGAACGGCTTTCTTT. The full variable domain, with the rest looked up from reference TRBV18 and TRBJ1-1, is NAGVMQNPRHLVRRRGQEARLRCSPMKGHSHVYWYRQLPEEGLKFMVYLQKENIIDESGMPKERFSAEFPKEGPSILRIQQVVRGDSAAYFCASSPDRGGTAFFGQGTRLTVV.

The CDR3 loop reads CASSEDRNTEAFF. CDR3 bases: TGTGCCAGCAGTGAAGACAGAAACACTGAAGCTTTCTTT. The V gene is TRBV2, the J gene TRBJ1-1; D unresolved. Trimming cost V 1 base and J 2 bases, with 5 bases left between them. The CDR3 totals 13 residues. CDR1 and CDR2 from the germline V gene are SNHLY and FYNNEI.

The chain uses TRBV9 and TRBJ2-5, with 11 bases aligning to TRBD1. The germline gives CDR1 SGDLS, CDR2 YYNGEE. V lost 3 bases, J lost 5 bases, and 9 bases stayed unmatched. This CDR3 is 16 amino acids long. CDR3 loop: CASSALPGQGVETQYF. DNA for the CDR3: TGTGCCAGCAGCGCCCTCCCGGGACAGGGGGTCGAGACCCAGTACTTC.

The rearrangement uses TRBV2 and TRBJ2-2, with 9 nucleotides matching TRBD2. Germline V gives CDR1 SNHLY, CDR2 FYNNEI. The V gene end was trimmed by 6 bases and the J gene end by 3 bases; junction bases not matched to a gene: 5. The CDR3 runs to 15 residues. DNA for the CDR3: TGTGCCAGCAGCGCCACTAGCGGGCACACCGGGGAGCTGTTTTTT. Protein: CASSATSGHTGELFF.

Turning to this clone: The junction shows a germline mismatch at one end, possibly a read error. The V and J genes are TRBV29-1 and TRBJ2-1; 7 bases line up with TRBD2. Germline assignment: CDR1 SQVTM and CDR2 ANQGSEA. The CDR3 is 14 amino acids. The CDR3 region has the DNA TGCAGCGTGGGAGAAAGGACGGGAGGAAATGGGCAGTTCTTC. Its translation is CSVGERTGGNGQFF.

This clone has just a few counts. The chain uses TRBV9 and TRBJ1-1; D not resolved. Germline loops: CDR1 SGDLS, CDR2 YYNGEE. The V gene lost 3 bases and the J gene lost 6 bases, with 9 bases spanning the gap. The CDR3 extends over 12 amino acids. The CDR3 DNA sequence: TGTGCCAGCAGCGCTGACAACCCTGAAGCTTTCTTT. Amino acids: CASSADNPEAFF.